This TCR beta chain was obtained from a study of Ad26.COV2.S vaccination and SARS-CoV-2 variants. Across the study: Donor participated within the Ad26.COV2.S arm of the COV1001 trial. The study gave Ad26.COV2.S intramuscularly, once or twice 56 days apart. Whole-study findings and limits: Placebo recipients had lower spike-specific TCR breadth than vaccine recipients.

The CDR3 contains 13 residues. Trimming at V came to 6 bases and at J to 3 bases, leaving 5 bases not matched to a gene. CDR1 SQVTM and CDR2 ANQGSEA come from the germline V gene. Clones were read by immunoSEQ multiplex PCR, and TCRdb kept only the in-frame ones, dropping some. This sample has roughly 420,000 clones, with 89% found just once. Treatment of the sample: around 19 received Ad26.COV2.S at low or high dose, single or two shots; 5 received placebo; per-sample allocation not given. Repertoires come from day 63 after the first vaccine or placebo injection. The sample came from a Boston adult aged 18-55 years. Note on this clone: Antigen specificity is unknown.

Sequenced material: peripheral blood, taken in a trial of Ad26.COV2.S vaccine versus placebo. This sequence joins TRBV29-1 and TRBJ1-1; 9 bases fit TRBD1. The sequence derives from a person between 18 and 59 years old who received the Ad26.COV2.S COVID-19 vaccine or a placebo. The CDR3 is CSVGDRAYTEAFF. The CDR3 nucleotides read TGCAGCGTCGGGGACAGGGCGTACACTGAAGCTTTCTTT.